This entry lists 28 T cell receptor beta chains sequenced from one sample in a study of T cells in Graves' hyperthyroidism and ophthalmopathy. The TCR beta CDR3 regions underwent amplification using RNA transcripts as the source. RT-PCR in the first round (using the HTBI primer set) targeted the TCR CDR3. Each CDR3 protein gets one entry after TCRdb re-called the multiplex PCR reads with MiXCR. The sample has about 500,000 distinct CDR3 sequences; more than 15% are singletons. Source material: blood. Every receptor here comes from a woman between 18 and 29 years old with Graves' ophthalmopathy.

This clonotype showed up many times. The chain carries TRBV30 and TRBJ2-3; 13 bases map to TRBD2. The ends lost 3 bases at V and 4 bases at J; junction bases unmatched: 4. The CDR3 extends over 15 amino acids. Germline V CDR1 and CDR2: GTSNPN, SVGIG (reference sequence). The CDR3 bases are TGTGCCTGGAGCCCAGGACTAGCGGGAGCAGATACGCAGTATTTT. Translated: CAWSPGLAGADTQYF.

This clonotype occurred many times. The chain joins TRBV28 to TRBJ2-1; TRBD2 matches at 13 bases. The CDR3 totals 17 residues. Germline CDR1 MDHEN, CDR2 SYDVKM. J gave up 4 bases and V 2 bases, and 5 bases lay outside the gene matches. The chain's CDR3 is CASSLREGLAGYNEQFF. CDR3 in DNA: TGTGCCAGCAGTTTAAGGGAGGGACTAGCGGGGTACAATGAGCAGTTCTTC.

Turning to this clonotype: This may come from a read error, since a much larger clone is one base off. V gene TRBV28 combines with J gene TRBJ2-1; 12 bases are a match to TRBD2. Germline trimming cut 4 bases from V and 2 bases from J; bases unmatched to any gene: 3. The length of the CDR3 is 16 residues. The germline CDR1 and CDR2 sequences are MDHEN and SYDVKM. DNA of the CDR3: TGTGCCAGCAGTTCTAGCGGGGGGGAAGCCTACAATGAGCAGTTCTTC. Protein: CASSSSGGEAYNEQFF.

This clonotype showed up just once. The J gene is TRBJ1-2, the V gene TRBV25-1, with D uncertain. V was pared by 2 bases and J by 4 bases, with 11 bases between. Germline V gene data show CDR1 as MGHDK and CDR2 as SYGVNS. The CDR3 spans 14 residues. In DNA, the CDR3 is TGTGCCAGCAGTGAAGGGAATCAAGTCTATGGCTACACCTTC. It yields the protein CASSEGNQVYGYTF.

At least ten counts were recorded for this clonotype. V usage is TRBV24-1 and J usage is TRBJ2-1; 8 bases are shared with TRBD2. Germline CDR1 KGHDR, CDR2 SFDVKD. V lost 4 bases to trimming and J lost 0 bases; unmatched junction nucleotides: 7. CDR3 size: 17 residues. The CDR3 here is CATSDSRSGVSYNEQFF. The DNA of the CDR3 is TGTGCCACCAGTGACTCACGTAGCGGGGTCTCCTACAATGAGCAGTTCTTC.

In this sample, this clonotype turned up many times. J is TRBJ2-1 and V is TRBV3-1; D might be TRBD2 (5 bases). Germline CDR1 and CDR2: LGHDT and YNNKEL (reference sequence). The CDR3 consists of 15 residues. The germline V and J ends were trimmed by 0 bases and 7 bases, with 13 bases remaining between them. As DNA, the CDR3 is TGTGCCAGCAGCCAAGATGGCTCAACGGGGAATGAGCAGTTCTTC. Its protein is CASSQDGSTGNEQFF.

This clonotype has more than one count but fewer than ten. One end of the junction is discordant with germline, which a read error may explain. The rearrangement links TRBV5-1 to TRBJ2-3, with D possibly TRBD2 on 5 matching bases. CDR1 is SGHRS and CDR2 is YFSETQ in the germline V gene. The CDR3 totals 15 residues. The CDR3 protein is CAGSRGGTSTDTQYF. DNA for the CDR3: TGCGCCGGCAGCCGCGGAGGAACTAGCACAGATACGCAGTATTTT.

The chain is built from TRBV25-1 and TRBJ1-1, with D perhaps matching TRBD1 (5 bases). The CDR3 totals 14 residues. Trimming pared 2 bases from V and 3 bases from J, leaving 10 bases between. Germline V gene lookup returns CDR1 MGHDK and CDR2 SYGVNS. The CDR3 sequence is CASSERGRDTEAFF. The DNA of the CDR3 is TGTGCCAGCAGTGAAAGGGGAAGAGACACTGAAGCTTTCTTT. Together with reference TRBV25-1 and TRBJ1-1, the CDR3 gives the full variable domain: EADIYQTPRYLVIGTGKKITLECSQTMGHDKMYWYQQDPGMELHLIHYSYGVNSTEKGDLSSESTVSRIRTEHFPLTLESARPSHTSQYLCASSERGRDTEAFFGQGTRLTVV.

This clonotype came up a few times. The rearrangement links TRBV7-2 to TRBJ1-3; the D gene is possibly TRBD1 (5 bases). This CDR3 region has 15 residues. Germline V gives CDR1 SGHTA, CDR2 FQGNSA. Trimming pared 7 bases from V and 0 bases from J, leaving 13 bases between. CDR3 DNA sequence: TGTGCCAGCACCAGTACCAGGGTCTCTGGAAACACCATATATTTT. Amino acids: CASTSTRVSGNTIYF.

At least ten counts were recorded for this clonotype. V and J are TRBV20-1 and TRBJ2-3; D perhaps matches TRBD2 (7 bases). The CDR3 is made up of 14 amino acids. In germline, CDR1 is DFQATT, CDR2 SNEGSKA (reference sequence). Trimming removed 5 bases from V and 1 base from J, with 13 bases in between. The CDR3 loop is CSAEGEGGTDTQYF. As DNA, the CDR3 is TGCAGTGCTGAGGGGGAGGGGGGCACAGATACGCAGTATTTT.

This clonotype has only a few counts. The genes are TRBV5-6 and TRBJ2-1, with a weak D call TRBD2 (7 bases). Germline CDR1 and CDR2: SGHDT and YYEEEE. V shed 4 bases and J shed 7 bases, with 18 bases lying between them. This CDR3 is 15 amino acids long. The CDR3 nucleotides are TGTGCCAGCAGCCCACGGGGGGCGTTTGATAATGAGCAGTTCTTC. This translates into CASSPRGAFDNEQFF.

This clonotype was seen only a few times. The rearrangement joins TRBV12-3 or TRBV12-4 to TRBJ2-5, with D perhaps matching TRBD2 (5 bases). CDR3 size: 14 residues. Trimming pared 2 bases from V and 4 bases from J, leaving 11 bases between. As DNA, the CDR3 is TGTGCCAGCAGTTTAATGGGGAGAGCAGAGACCCAGTACTTC. Translation gives CASSLMGRAETQYF.

This clonotype was recorded at least ten times. The rearrangement joins TRBV20-1 to TRBJ2-1; 10 nucleotides line up with TRBD2. From germline, CDR1 is DFQATT and CDR2 SNEGSKA (reference sequence). Unmatched junction bases numbered 13, after V lost 2 bases and J lost 9 bases. The CDR3 totals 16 residues. CDR3 bases: TGCAGTGCTAGACTACTAGCGGGGATCGCCTATCTTGAGCAGTTCTTC. Translating gives CSARLLAGIAYLEQFF.

This clonotype was recorded many times. The rearrangement links TRBV28 to TRBJ1-5, with D hard to call. This CDR3 has 16 amino acids. CDR1 and CDR2 from the germline V gene are MDHEN and SYDVKM. Trimming cost V 7 bases and J 0 bases, with 16 bases left between them. For the CDR3, the DNA is TGTGCCAGCACATCACTCTCAAGCTATAGCAATCAGCCCCAGCATTTT. Its translation is CASTSLSSYSNQPQHF.

At least ten counts were recorded for this clonotype. This chain connects TRBV10-3 to TRBJ2-7; D is unresolved. This CDR3 spans 14 amino acids. Germline lookup yields CDR1 ENHRY and CDR2 SYGVKD. The ends were cut back, 3 bases at V and 0 bases at J, with 9 bases in the middle. The CDR3 coding sequence is TGTGCCATCAGTGAAAGTGGGTTCTCCTACGAGCAGTACTTC. Translation: CAISESGFSYEQYF.

Here the CDR3 reads CASSLVGGRGYTF. CDR3 coding DNA: TGTGCCAGCAGCTTAGTTGGGGGGCGAGGCTACACCTTC. The V gene is TRBV7-2, the J gene TRBJ1-2; D might be TRBD1 (6 bases). With 1 base removed from V and 8 bases from J, the gap between germline ends came to 11 bases. The length of the CDR3 is 13 residues. Germline CDR1 SGHTA, CDR2 FQGNSA.

This clonotype was recorded at least ten times. This chain uses TRBV27 with TRBJ2-7, with 10 bases that match TRBD1. Germline CDR1 MNHEY, CDR2 SMNVEV (reference sequence). This CDR3 has 16 residues. J lost 5 bases, V lost 2 bases, and 9 bases had no gene match. This CDR3 reads CASSLGPGTGVDEQYF. CDR3 sequence (DNA): TGTGCCAGCAGTTTAGGACCCGGGACAGGGGTAGACGAGCAGTACTTC.

In its sample, this clonotype was seen a few times. The chain combines TRBV6-2 or TRBV6-3 with TRBJ2-1, with D unresolved. CDR3 length: 13 residues. The ends were cut back, 7 bases at V and 3 bases at J, with 10 bases in the middle. Germline CDR1 MNHEY, CDR2 SVGEGT. CDR3 bases: TGTGCCAGCAAGGTACCCGACTACAATGAGCAGTTCTTC. It is translated as CASKVPDYNEQFF.

This chain links TRBV2 with TRBJ1-2; D may be TRBD1 (5 bases). This CDR3 is 12 amino acids long. CDR1 and CDR2 from the germline V gene are SNHLY and FYNNEI. V was trimmed by 9 bases and J by 1 base, leaving 9 bases between them. The CDR3 bases are TGTGCCAGTCAGGGCCATAACTATGGCTACACCTTC. This translates into CASQGHNYGYTF.

This clonotype was seen ten or more times. The chain joins TRBV4-1 to TRBJ1-1; D call uncertain. From germline, CDR1 is MGHRA and CDR2 YSYEKL. The CDR3 loop spans 13 amino acids. V was shortened by 0 bases and J by 5 bases, with 7 bases between the two germline ends. CDR3: CASSQDDGTEAFF. In nucleotides, the CDR3 is TGCGCCAGCAGCCAAGATGATGGGACTGAAGCTTTCTTT.

The chain links TRBV27 to TRBJ2-1, with TRBD2 identical over 11 bases. Unmatched junction bases numbered 4, after V lost 3 bases and J lost 0 bases. From germline, CDR1 is MNHEY and CDR2 SMNVEV (reference sequence). The CDR3 consists of 17 residues. CDR3 nucleotide sequence: TGTGCCAGCAGTTTCCTTACTAGCGGGAGCTCCTACAATGAGCAGTTCTTC. Its protein product is CASSFLTSGSSYNEQFF.

In this sample, this clonotype turned up many times. The rearrangement uses TRBV20-1 and TRBJ2-7, with 9 nucleotides matching TRBD2. CDR1 is DFQATT and CDR2 is SNEGSKA in the germline V gene (reference sequence). V was clipped by 5 bases and J by 3 bases; unmatched bases: 5. The CDR3 loop spans 13 amino acids. The CDR3 loop reads CSAQRAGGYEQYF. DNA for the CDR3: TGCAGTGCTCAGAGAGCGGGAGGCTACGAGCAGTACTTC.

This clonotype was counted ten times or more. The genes are TRBV28 and TRBJ2-7, with TRBD1 identical over 11 bases. The CDR3 extends over 15 amino acids. V shed 6 bases and J 3 bases; nucleotides not matched to a gene: 7. Germline V gene sequence: CDR1 MDHEN, CDR2 SYDVKM. CDR3 residues: CASSHPGTGGYEQYF. DNA of the CDR3: TGTGCCAGCAGCCACCCTGGGACAGGGGGCTACGAGCAGTACTTC.

The table lists this clonotype with a few counts. The chain has TRBV5-6 and TRBJ1-1, with a tentative D call TRBD1 (6 bases). The CDR3 loop spans 14 amino acids. V was cut by 8 bases and J by 6 bases, with 20 bases left in between. Germline V CDR1 and CDR2: SGHDT, YYEEEE. In DNA, the CDR3 is TGTGCCAGTAACTTATTTACCCAGGGGCCTGAAGCTTTCTTT. Translation gives CASNLFTQGPEAFF.

There are many counts of this clonotype. The chain recombines TRBV2 with TRBJ1-2, with D hard to call. The V end lost 0 bases, the J end lost 4 bases, and 9 bases lay between the germline ends. This CDR3 has 14 residues. Germline V gene data show CDR1 as SNHLY and CDR2 as FYNNEI. This chain's CDR3 is CASSEATEIYGYTF. DNA of the CDR3: TGTGCCAGCAGTGAAGCCACAGAGATCTATGGCTACACCTTC.

This clonotype was seen repeatedly, ten times or more. CDR3 bases: TGTGCCTGGAGTCCCACGGGGACCGGGGAGCTGTTTTTT. Translated: CAWSPTGTGELFF. The chain employs TRBV30 and TRBJ2-2, with D tentatively TRBD2 (5 bases). This CDR3 has 13 amino acids. With 2 bases removed from V and 5 bases from J, the gap between germline ends came to 9 bases. In germline, CDR1 is GTSNPN, CDR2 SVGIG (reference sequence).

This clonotype showed up just a few times. The rearrangement links TRBV12-3 or TRBV12-4 to TRBJ2-2; D remains ambiguous. Trimming took 5 bases from V and 1 from J, leaving 11 bases between them. The CDR3 is 15 amino acids. The CDR3 coding sequence is TGTGCCAGCAGTCTAACCCGACGGAACACCGGGGAGCTGTTTTTT. Residues: CASSLTRRNTGELFF.

This clonotype was counted ten times or more. The chain joins TRBV12-3 or TRBV12-4 to TRBJ1-1, with D unclear. V was cut by 7 bases and J by 5 bases, with 17 bases left in between. The CDR3 has 14 residues. As DNA, the CDR3 is TGTGCCAGCACCCCGGCGGGTAGGAAGACTGAAGCTTTCTTT. This codes for CASTPAGRKTEAFF.